Shown below are 26 T cell receptor beta chains from a single sample sequenced in a study of cytomegalovirus exposure and HLA in healthy donors. Primers included in the PCR were 60 Vbeta and 13 Jbeta primers. TCRdb keeps only in-frame clones here, not all; method: immunoSEQ multiplex PCR. Here the sample spans 300,000 or so clones, 70% to 90% being singletons. The sequencing sample was made of PBMCs. The receptors originated from a woman aged 40 to 50 in good health and CMV-seropositive.

The V gene is TRBV11-3, the J gene TRBJ1-1; weak D call: TRBD1 (5 bases). V was trimmed by 4 bases and J by 0 bases, leaving 12 bases between them. The CDR3 is 15 residues long. The germline CDR1 and CDR2 sequences are SGHNT and YENEEA. CDR3 in amino acids: CASSYERQLNTEAFF. The CDR3 bases are TGTGCCAGCAGCTACGAGCGACAGTTGAACACTGAAGCTTTCTTT.

The V call is TRBV4-3, the J call TRBJ2-5; no clear D gene. V lost 0 bases and J 2 bases, leaving 10 bases between the germline ends. This CDR3 has 15 residues. Germline V gene sequence: CDR1 LGHNA, CDR2 YSLEER. CDR3 residues: CASSQEIQKQETQYF. CDR3 nucleotides: TGCGCCAGCAGCCAAGAGATACAGAAGCAAGAGACCCAGTACTTC.

Written as DNA, the CDR3 is TGTGCCAGCTTCTCTGCGTCCTACGAGCAGTACTTC. Residues: CASFSASYEQYF. The V gene is TRBV6-5, the J gene TRBJ2-7, with unresolved D. Trimming stripped 8 bases from V and 1 base from J, with 9 bases between. The germline gives CDR1 MNHEY, CDR2 SVGAGI. The CDR3 covers 12 residues.

The CDR3 loop reads CASSANTDTQYF. The CDR3 DNA reads as TGTGCCAGCAGTGCTAACACAGATACGCAGTATTTT. The V gene is TRBV28, the J gene TRBJ2-3; D is unresolved. Germline CDR1 and CDR2: MDHEN and SYDVKM. The CDR3 consists of 12 residues. The V gene lost 5 bases and the J gene lost 2 bases, with 5 bases spanning the gap.

The chain joins TRBV28 to TRBJ1-2; D not resolved. V gave up 2 bases and J gave up 5 bases, with 9 bases separating them. This CDR3 region has 13 residues. From germline, CDR1 is MDHEN and CDR2 SYDVKM. The CDR3 DNA sequence: TGTGCCAGCAGTTTAGGGCTTGTTTATGGCTACACCTTC. Its protein is CASSLGLVYGYTF.

CDR3 protein: CASSPSFGTAYEQYF. The CDR3 nucleotides are TGTGCCAGCTCACCATCATTTGGGACAGCCTACGAGCAGTACTTC. The chain combines TRBV18 with TRBJ2-7; the match to TRBD1 covers 7 bases. The germline CDR1 and CDR2 sequences are KGHSH and LQKENI. Losses at the gene ends were 2 bases for V and 2 bases for J; bases not matched to a gene: 6. The CDR3 spans 15 residues.

The J gene is TRBJ2-3, the V gene TRBV4-2, with D possibly TRBD2 on 5 matching bases. V lost 6 bases to trimming and J lost 2 bases, with 18 bases between them. Per the germline V gene, CDR1 is LGHNA and CDR2 is YNFKEQ. The CDR3 length is 16 residues. For the CDR3, the DNA is TGTGCCAGCAGTCCAAGTAACGACTATCTCACAGATACGCAGTATTTT. As protein: CASSPSNDYLTDTQYF.

The CDR3 nucleotides read TGTGCCAGCAGTGGTTCAGGGGCCGCAGATACGCAGTATTTT. Translated: CASSGSGAADTQYF. The V and J genes are TRBV6-1 and TRBJ2-3; perhaps TRBD1 as D (6 bases). The germline V gene has CDR1 MNHNS and CDR2 SASEGT. V shed 4 bases and J shed 4 bases, with 12 bases lying between them. This CDR3 has 14 amino acids.

This clone appeared a single time. The chain links TRBV5-1 to TRBJ1-2; no firm D call. The CDR3 has 13 amino acids. Between the trimmed V and J ends, which lost 0 bases and 3 bases, there was a span of 6 bases. Germline V gives CDR1 SGHRS, CDR2 YFSETQ. Here the CDR3 reads CASSLVGDYGYTF. DNA of the CDR3: TGCGCCAGCAGCTTGGTCGGGGACTATGGCTACACCTTC.

This chain connects TRBV4-3 to TRBJ2-2; 10 bases are a match to TRBD2. CDR3 length: 18 residues. V trimming: 0 bases; J trimming: 5 bases; junction bases outside the gene matches: 9. Per the germline V gene, CDR1 is LGHNA and CDR2 is YSLEER. The CDR3 sequence: CASSQDRAGGAGTGELFF. The DNA for the CDR3 is TGCGCCAGCAGCCAAGATCGAGCGGGAGGGGCGGGAACCGGGGAGCTGTTTTTT.

In DNA form, the CDR3 reads TGCGCCAGCAGCTCCACGGGCGGGACTAGCGGAAGTAATGAGCAGTTCTTC. Protein: CASSSTGGTSGSNEQFF. The chain carries TRBV5-1 and TRBJ2-1; the match to TRBD2 covers 11 bases. With 3 bases clipped from V and 7 bases from J, the junction kept 12 bases outside the gene matches. The CDR3 has 17 amino acids. Germline lookup yields CDR1 SGHRS and CDR2 YFSETQ.

The chain couples TRBV11-3 to TRBJ1-1, with 9 positions matching TRBD1. CDR1 and CDR2 (germline): SGHNT, YENEEA. The CDR3 loop spans 13 amino acids. V lost 5 bases and J lost 6; bases outside the gene matches: 4. In DNA, the CDR3 is TGTGCCAGCAGCCCCCGGACAGGGGCTGAAGCTTTCTTT. Amino acid sequence: CASSPRTGAEAFF. Full variable domain (missing parts from reference TRBV11-3 and TRBJ1-1): EAGVVQSPRYKIIEKKQPVAFWCNPISGHNTLYWYLQNLGQGPELLIRYENEEAVDDSQLPKDRFSAERLKGVDSTLKIQPAELGDSAVYLCASSPRTGAEAFFGQGTRLTVV.

A few counts support this clone. This chain links TRBV6-1 with TRBJ1-1; 10 nucleotides agree with TRBD1. Germline-derived CDR1 and CDR2 are MNHNS and SASEGT. This CDR3 spans 14 amino acids. V trimming: 6 bases; J trimming: 4 bases; junction bases outside the gene matches: 5. The CDR3: CASRDRGQRTEAFF. The CDR3 region has the DNA TGTGCCAGCAGAGACAGGGGGCAGCGCACTGAAGCTTTCTTT.

This clone was seen more than once but under ten times. The rearrangement joins TRBV5-1 to TRBJ1-5, with 7 bases matching TRBD1. The CDR3 has 15 amino acids. V lost 4 bases, J lost 2 bases, and 6 bases stayed unmatched. CDR1 is SGHRS, CDR2 YFSETQ, per germline. The CDR3 here is CASSVTGEGNQPQHF. CDR3 coding DNA: TGCGCCAGCAGCGTCACAGGGGAAGGCAATCAGCCCCAGCATTTT.

The chain joins TRBV30 to TRBJ2-7; D is perhaps TRBD2 (5 bases). Looked up from germline, CDR1 is GTSNPN and CDR2 is SVGIG (reference sequence). The V gene lost 5 bases and the J gene lost 6 bases, with 17 bases spanning the gap. The CDR3 is 13 residues long. Written as DNA, the CDR3 is TGTGCCTGGTATGAACCCGGACTGATCGAGCAGTACTTC. This codes for CAWYEPGLIEQYF. The whole variable domain, filled in from reference TRBV30 and TRBJ2-7, reads SQTIHQWPATLVQPVGSPLSLECTVEGTSNPNLYWYRQAAGRGLQLLFYSVGIGQISSEVPQNLSASRPQDRQFILSSKKLLLSDSGFYLCAWYEPGLIEQYFGPGTRLTVT.

The V and J genes are TRBV4-2 and TRBJ2-7; weak D call: TRBD2 (5 bases). Per germline, CDR1 LGHNA and CDR2 YNFKEQ. The CDR3 runs 14 residues. Trimming removed 2 bases at V and 0 bases at J, with 8 bases between. CDR3 sequence (DNA): TGTGCCAGCAGCCAATACCGGGACTCCTACGAGCAGTACTTC. The encoded protein is CASSQYRDSYEQYF.

The chain has TRBV14 and TRBJ1-3, with D maybe TRBD1 (6 bases). V was shortened by 1 base and J by 0 bases, with 10 bases between the two germline ends. The CDR3 runs 16 residues. CDR1 is SGHDN and CDR2 is FVKESK in the germline V gene. DNA of the CDR3: TGTGCCAGCAGCCAAGGGACAGCCTTCTCTGGAAACACCATATATTTT. Amino acids: CASSQGTAFSGNTIYF. The full variable domain, in which reference TRBV14 and TRBJ1-3 provide the parts outside the CDR3, is EAGVTQFPSHSVIEKGQTVTLRCDPISGHDNLYWYRRVMGKEIKFLLHFVKESKQDESGMPNNRFLAERTGGTYSTLKVQPAELEDSGVYFCASSQGTAFSGNTIYFGEGSWLTVV.

V gene TRBV6-5 combines with J gene TRBJ1-5; D possibly corresponds to TRBD1 (6 bases). The CDR3 extends over 15 amino acids. Germline lookup yields CDR1 MNHEY and CDR2 SVGAGI. V was pared by 5 bases and J by 3 bases, with 14 bases between. Here the CDR3 DNA reads TGTGCCAGCAGTCGACAGGCTCCTTCCAATCAGCCCCAGCATTTT. Amino acids: CASSRQAPSNQPQHF.

This clone was observed a single time. CDR3 DNA sequence: TGTGCCAGTAGGTCCGGGACTAGCACGGAGACCCAGTACTTC. Protein sequence: CASRSGTSTETQYF. The V gene is TRBV19, the J gene TRBJ2-5, with 9 bases aligning to TRBD2. With V trimmed by 6 bases and J by 5 bases, 7 bases remained unmatched. Germline V gene data show CDR1 as LNHDA and CDR2 as SQIVND (reference sequence). The length of the CDR3 is 14 residues.

This clone was detected a few times. The chain links TRBV7-9 to TRBJ2-7, with 10 bases that match TRBD2. V lost 1 base, J lost 3 bases, and 3 bases stayed unmatched. CDR3 length: 15 residues. Germline values: CDR1 SEHNR, CDR2 FQNEAQ (reference sequence). CDR3 sequence (DNA): TGTGCCAGCAGCTTAGTTCTAGCGGGAGTCTACGAGCAGTACTTC. Its protein is CASSLVLAGVYEQYF.

The J gene is TRBJ2-6, the V gene TRBV6-1; 11 bases agree with TRBD1. This CDR3 has 19 residues. The ends lost 4 bases at V and 1 base at J; junction bases unmatched: 9. The germline V gene has CDR1 MNHNS and CDR2 SASEGT. CDR3 coding DNA: TGTGCCAGCAGTGCCGGGACAGGGGGGTTGTGGTCTGGGGCCAACGTCCTGACTTTC. It codes for CASSAGTGGLWSGANVLTF.

V usage is TRBV27 and J usage is TRBJ2-3, with a weak D call TRBD2 (5 bases). The CDR3 has 15 residues. Germline V gene sequence: CDR1 MNHEY, CDR2 SMNVEV (reference sequence). Trimming stripped 5 bases from V and 6 bases from J, with 18 bases between. CDR3 sequence reads: CASSTRTGSFDTQYF. DNA for the CDR3: TGTGCCAGCAGTACTAGGACGGGGAGCTTCGATACGCAGTATTTT.

The chain recombines TRBV27 with TRBJ1-4; D gene uncertain. Looked up from germline, CDR1 is MNHEY and CDR2 is SMNVEV (reference sequence). V lost 8 bases, J lost 0 bases, and 10 bases lay in between. CDR3 length: 14 amino acids. CDR3 amino acids: CASRPGATNEKLFF. DNA of the CDR3: TGTGCCAGCCGGCCGGGAGCAACTAATGAAAAACTGTTTTTT.

This chain connects TRBV7-2 to TRBJ2-3, with D uncertain. The V and J ends lost 1 base and 4 bases respectively, with 12 bases between them. The CDR3 consists of 15 residues. The germline V gene has CDR1 SGHTA and CDR2 FQGNSA. The CDR3 DNA sequence: TGTGCCAGCAGCTTAGTTGTTAGCACGCCAGATACGCAGTATTTT. Translated: CASSLVVSTPDTQYF.

V usage is TRBV6-5 and J usage is TRBJ2-5; 12 positions agree with TRBD2. The end of the DNA is better explained by TRBJ2-7, so the J call may be wrong. The CDR3 contains 16 residues. Looked up from germline, CDR1 is MNHEY and CDR2 is SVGAGI. This chain's CDR3 is CASSYGTSGPTYEQYF. The CDR3, as DNA: TGTGCCAGCAGTTACGGGACTAGCGGGCCTACCTACGAGCAGTACTTC.

V and J are TRBV7-9 and TRBJ2-5, with D unresolved. CDR1 SEHNR and CDR2 FQNEAQ come from the germline V gene (reference sequence). V lost 2 bases, J lost 5 bases, and 6 bases lay in between. This CDR3 has 12 amino acids. This CDR3 is CASSLPRETQYF. CDR3 DNA: TGTGCCAGCAGCTTACCCCGGGAGACCCAGTACTTC.